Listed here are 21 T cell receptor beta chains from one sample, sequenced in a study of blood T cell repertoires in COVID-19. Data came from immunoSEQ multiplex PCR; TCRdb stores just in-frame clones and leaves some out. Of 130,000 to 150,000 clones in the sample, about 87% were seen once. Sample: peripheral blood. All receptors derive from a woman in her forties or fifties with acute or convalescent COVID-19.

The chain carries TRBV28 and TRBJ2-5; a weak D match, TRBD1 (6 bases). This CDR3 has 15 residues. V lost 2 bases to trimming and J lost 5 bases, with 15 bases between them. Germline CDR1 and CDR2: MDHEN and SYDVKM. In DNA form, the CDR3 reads TGTGCCAGCAGTTTAGGACAGACCGATGGGGAGACCCAGTACTTC. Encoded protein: CASSLGQTDGETQYF.

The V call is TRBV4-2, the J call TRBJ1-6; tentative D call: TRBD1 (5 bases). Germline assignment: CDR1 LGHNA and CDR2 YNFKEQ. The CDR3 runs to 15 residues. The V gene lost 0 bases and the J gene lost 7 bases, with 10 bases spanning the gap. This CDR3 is CASSQDRGINSPLHF. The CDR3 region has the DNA TGTGCCAGCAGCCAAGACCGGGGGATAAATTCACCCCTCCACTTT.

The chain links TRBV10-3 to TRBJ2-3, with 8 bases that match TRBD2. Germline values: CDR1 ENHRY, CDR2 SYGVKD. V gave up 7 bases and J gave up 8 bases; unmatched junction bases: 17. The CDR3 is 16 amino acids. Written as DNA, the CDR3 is TGTGCCATCATACCCGGGGCAGCGGGGGAGCAGGGTACGCAGTATTTT. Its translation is CAIIPGAAGEQGTQYF.

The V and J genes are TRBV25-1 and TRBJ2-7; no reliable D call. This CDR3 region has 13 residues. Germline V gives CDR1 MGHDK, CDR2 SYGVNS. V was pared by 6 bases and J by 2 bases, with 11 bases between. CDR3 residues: CASSERVAYEQYF. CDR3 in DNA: TGTGCCAGCAGCGAACGGGTAGCCTACGAGCAGTACTTC.

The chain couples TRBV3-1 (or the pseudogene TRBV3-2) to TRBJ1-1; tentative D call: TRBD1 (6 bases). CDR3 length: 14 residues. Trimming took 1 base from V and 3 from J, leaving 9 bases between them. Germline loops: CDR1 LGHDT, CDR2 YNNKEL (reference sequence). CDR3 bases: TGTGCCAGCAGCCAAGTCTGGACAGACACTGAAGCTTTCTTT. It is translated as CASSQVWTDTEAFF.

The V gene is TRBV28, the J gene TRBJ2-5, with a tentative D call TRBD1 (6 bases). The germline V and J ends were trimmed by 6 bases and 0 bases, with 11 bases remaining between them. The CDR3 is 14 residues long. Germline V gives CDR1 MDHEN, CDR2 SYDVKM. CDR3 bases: TGTGCCAGCAGACTTACAGGGAACCAAGAGACCCAGTACTTC. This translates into CASRLTGNQETQYF.

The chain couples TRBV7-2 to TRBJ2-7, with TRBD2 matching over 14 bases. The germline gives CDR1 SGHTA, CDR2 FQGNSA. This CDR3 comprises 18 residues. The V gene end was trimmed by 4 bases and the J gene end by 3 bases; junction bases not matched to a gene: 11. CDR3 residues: CASSSGLAGGRGHYEQYF. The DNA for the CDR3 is TGTGCCAGCAGCTCTGGACTAGCGGGGGGTCGCGGGCACTACGAGCAGTACTTC.

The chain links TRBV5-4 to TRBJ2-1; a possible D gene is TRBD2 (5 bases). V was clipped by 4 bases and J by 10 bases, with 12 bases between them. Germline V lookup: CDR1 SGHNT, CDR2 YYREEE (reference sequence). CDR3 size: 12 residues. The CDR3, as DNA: TGTGCCAGCAGCCTCGGCACGGGGGAGCAGTTCTTC. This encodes CASSLGTGEQFF. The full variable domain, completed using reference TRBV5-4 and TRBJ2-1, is ETGVTQSPTHLIKTRGQQVTLRCSSQSGHNTVSWYQQALGQGPQFIFQYYREEENGRGNFPPRFSGLQFPNYSSELNVNALELDDSALYLCASSLGTGEQFFGPGTRLTVL.

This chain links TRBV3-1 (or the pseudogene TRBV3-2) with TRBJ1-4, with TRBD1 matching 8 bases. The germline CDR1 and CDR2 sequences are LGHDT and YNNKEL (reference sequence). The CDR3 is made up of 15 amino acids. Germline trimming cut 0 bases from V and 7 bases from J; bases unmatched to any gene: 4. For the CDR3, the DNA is TGTGCCAGCAGCCAAGATCTAGGACAGGGTGAAAAACTGTTTTTT. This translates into CASSQDLGQGEKLFF.

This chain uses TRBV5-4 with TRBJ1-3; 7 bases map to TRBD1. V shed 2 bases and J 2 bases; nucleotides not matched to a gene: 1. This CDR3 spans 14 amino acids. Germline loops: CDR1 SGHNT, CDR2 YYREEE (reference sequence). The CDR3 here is CASSLQGTGNTIYF. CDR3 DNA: TGTGCCAGCAGCTTACAGGGGACTGGAAACACCATATATTTT.

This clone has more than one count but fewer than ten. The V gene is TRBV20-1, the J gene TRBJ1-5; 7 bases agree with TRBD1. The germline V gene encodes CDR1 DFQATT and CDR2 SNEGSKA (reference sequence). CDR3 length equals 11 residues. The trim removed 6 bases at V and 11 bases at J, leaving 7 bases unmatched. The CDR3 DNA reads TGCAGTGCCGCCAGGGGGGAGGCCCAGCATTTT. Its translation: CSAARGEAQHF.

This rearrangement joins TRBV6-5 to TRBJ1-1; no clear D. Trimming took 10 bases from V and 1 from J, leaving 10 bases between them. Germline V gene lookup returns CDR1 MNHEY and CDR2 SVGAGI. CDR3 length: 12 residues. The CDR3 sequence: CAIGEPNTEAFF. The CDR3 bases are TGTGCCATAGGAGAACCGAACACTGAAGCTTTCTTT.

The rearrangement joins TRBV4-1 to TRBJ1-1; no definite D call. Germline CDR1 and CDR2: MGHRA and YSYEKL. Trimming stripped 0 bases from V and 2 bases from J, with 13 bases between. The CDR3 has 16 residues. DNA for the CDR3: TGCGCCAGCAGCCAAGACCCGTTGCGGGATAACACTGAAGCTTTCTTT. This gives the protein CASSQDPLRDNTEAFF.

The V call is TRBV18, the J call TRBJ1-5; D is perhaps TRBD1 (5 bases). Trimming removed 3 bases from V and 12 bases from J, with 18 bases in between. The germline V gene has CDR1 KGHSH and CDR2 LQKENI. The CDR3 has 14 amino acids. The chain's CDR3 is CASSPTTVPTYQHF. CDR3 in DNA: TGTGCCAGCTCACCCACGACAGTCCCCACATACCAGCATTTT. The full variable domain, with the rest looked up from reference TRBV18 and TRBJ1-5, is NAGVMQNPRHLVRRRGQEARLRCSPMKGHSHVYWYRQLPEEGLKFMVYLQKENIIDESGMPKERFSAEFPKEGPSILRIQQVVRGDSAAYFCASSPTTVPTYQHFGDGTRLSIL.

The DNA of the CDR3 is TGTGCCAGCAGTTTCCCGACAGGGAGCCCTGGAAACACCATATATTTT. Translated, it gives CASSFPTGSPGNTIYF. The gene calls are TRBV28 and TRBJ1-3; TRBD1 matches at 7 bases. The CDR3 is 16 amino acids. The trim removed 3 bases at V and 2 bases at J, leaving 7 bases unmatched. Germline V gives CDR1 MDHEN, CDR2 SYDVKM.

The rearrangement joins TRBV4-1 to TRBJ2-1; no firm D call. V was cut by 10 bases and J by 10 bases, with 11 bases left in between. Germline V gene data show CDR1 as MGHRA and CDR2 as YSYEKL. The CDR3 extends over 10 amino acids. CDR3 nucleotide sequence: TGCGCCACCGGTACGCGGGAGCAGTTCTTC. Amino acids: CATGTREQFF.

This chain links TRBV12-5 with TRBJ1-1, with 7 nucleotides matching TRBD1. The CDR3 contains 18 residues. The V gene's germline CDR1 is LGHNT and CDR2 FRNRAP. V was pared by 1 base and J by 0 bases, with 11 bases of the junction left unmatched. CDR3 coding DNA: TGTGCTAGTGGTTTGGCACGGACAGGAGCCCTTTTGAACACTGAAGCTTTCTTT. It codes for CASGLARTGALLNTEAFF.

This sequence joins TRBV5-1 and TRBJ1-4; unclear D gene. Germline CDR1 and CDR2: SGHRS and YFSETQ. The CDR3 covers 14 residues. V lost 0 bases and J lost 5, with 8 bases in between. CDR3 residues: CASSLVGDNEKLFF. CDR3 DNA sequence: TGCGCCAGCAGCTTGGTGGGAGACAATGAAAAACTGTTTTTT.

CDR3 loop: CASSSNEGTGDYEQYF. The DNA for the CDR3 is TGTGCCAGCAGTTCTAATGAGGGGACAGGGGACTACGAGCAGTACTTC. The chain uses TRBV6-5 and TRBJ2-7, with 10 bases lining up with TRBD1. This CDR3 spans 16 amino acids. Germline V gene data show CDR1 as MNHEY and CDR2 as SVGAGI. The ends lost 4 bases at V and 3 bases at J; junction bases unmatched: 9.

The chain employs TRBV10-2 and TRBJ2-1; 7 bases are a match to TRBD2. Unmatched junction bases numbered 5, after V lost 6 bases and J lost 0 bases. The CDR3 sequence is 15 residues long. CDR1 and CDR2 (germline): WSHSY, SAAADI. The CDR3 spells CASSLSGGSYNEQFF. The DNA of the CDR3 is TGCGCCAGCAGCCTCTCGGGGGGCTCCTACAATGAGCAGTTCTTC.

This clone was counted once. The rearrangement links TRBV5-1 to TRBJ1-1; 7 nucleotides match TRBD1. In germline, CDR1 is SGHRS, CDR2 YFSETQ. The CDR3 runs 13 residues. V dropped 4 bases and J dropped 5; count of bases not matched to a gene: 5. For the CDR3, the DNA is TGCGCCAGCAGCATCAGGGGGAGAACTGAAGCTTTCTTT. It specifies CASSIRGRTEAFF.